Sequencing of this T cell receptor (beta chain) was carried out in a study of blood T cell repertoires in COVID-19. Overall study context: Samples taken during acute and convalescent COVID-19 were collected in the United States, Italy and Spain. PBMCs, B-cell-depleted T cells, or T cells were the source of the cDNA or gDNA that made up the material.

As originally analysed: Scientists estimated how many nucleated cells there were by amplifying reference gene primers. Only in-frame clones appear in the TCRdb table, and some are missing; sequencing was by immunoSEQ multiplex PCR. V and J calls and clone size are those listed in that table; D and trimming were worked out from the DNA. The data hold over 250,000 clones, with 83% observed a single time. Between the trimmed V and J ends, which lost 3 bases and 7 bases, there was a span of 13 bases. Germline values: CDR1 MNHEY, CDR2 SVGAGI. The CDR3 sequence is 14 residues long. The clonotype comes from a woman in her forties or fifties who had recovered from COVID-19. Sequencing input: peripheral blood. The chain carries TRBV6-5 and TRBJ1-5; D might be TRBD1 (6 bases). Here the CDR3 reads CASSYLGAGQPQHF. The CDR3 DNA sequence: TGTGCCAGCAGTTATTTGGGGGCCGGACAGCCCCAGCATTTT.